The T cell receptor beta chain described here comes from a study of monozygotic twins with inflammatory bowel disease. The study's findings and limits: T cell subtypes were not distinguishable in this analysis.

Per germline, CDR1 LNHDA and CDR2 SQIVND (reference sequence). The CDR3 length is 14 residues. PCR of TCRalpha and TCRbeta cDNA was nested, with two rounds of 16 and 9 cycles. TCRdb re-called the 5' RACE reads and gives one entry per CDR3 protein, without DNA. Seen in this sample are approximately 400,000 distinct CDR3 sequences; the ten most common clones hold around 2.6%. Details on this clonotype: No antigen is known for it.

The blood volume drawn from each donor was around 2.6 ml. Researchers isolated total RNA from whole blood without sorting T cells. This chain connects TRBV19 to TRBJ2-3; without DNA, the TCRdb call of TRBD2 cannot be checked. The sequence was collected from a human donor with ulcerative colitis or Crohn's disease, or a healthy co-twin of an affected twin (not recorded which). The sequenced material came from blood. The CDR3 spells CASTPGLRTDTQYF.